Following are 23 T cell receptor beta chains from one sample sequenced in a study of shared clonotypes between healthy human individuals. This table comes from immunoSEQ multiplex PCR, and its TCRdb copy is limited to in-frame clones, with some not included. The table includes about 1.5 million clones, around 95% detected once. Sequencing was performed on naive CD4+ T cells sorted from blood. Subset reported: CD45RA+ positively selected. Receptors originate from a man aged 25-45 years in good health.

Turning to this clone: This sample also contains other DNA sequences that code for the same CDR3. V gene TRBV10-1 combines with J gene TRBJ2-1; 9 bases line up with TRBD1. The CDR3 contains 16 residues. J was trimmed by 3 bases and V by 0 bases; bases with no gene match: 3. CDR1 WNHNN and CDR2 SYGVQD come from the germline V gene (reference sequence). CDR3 loop: CASSESGQGIYNEQFF. CDR3 nucleotides: TGCGCCAGCAGTGAGTCCGGACAGGGGATCTACAATGAGCAGTTCTTC.

The chain couples TRBV19 to TRBJ2-1; 7 bases line up with TRBD1. Losses at the gene ends were 3 bases for V and 2 bases for J; bases not matched to a gene: 7. The CDR3 runs to 16 residues. Germline V gene data show CDR1 as LNHDA and CDR2 as SQIVND (reference sequence). CDR3 DNA: TGTGCCAGTAGTATTTTAGCCCAGGGGGCCTACAATGAGCAGTTCTTC. It encodes CASSILAQGAYNEQFF.

V usage is TRBV25-1 and J usage is TRBJ2-1; 7 nucleotides align to TRBD2. Germline loops: CDR1 MGHDK, CDR2 SYGVNS. Unmatched junction bases numbered 9, after V lost 6 bases and J lost 4 bases. The CDR3 runs to 15 residues. The CDR3 DNA sequence: TGTGCCAGCAGAGGAGGAACTAGCGTATACAATGAGCAGTTCTTC. It specifies CASRGGTSVYNEQFF.

V is TRBV5-5 and J is TRBJ1-1; no firm D call. The V end was cut by 4 bases, the J end by 2 bases, with 9 bases between. Germline loops: CDR1 SGHKS, CDR2 YYEKEE (reference sequence). The CDR3 totals 13 residues. The CDR3 coding sequence is TGTGCCAGCAGCCCCACCCCAAACACTGAAGCTTTCTTT. It codes for CASSPTPNTEAFF.

This clone came up once. Other DNA sequences in the same sample also yield this CDR3. V usage is TRBV18 and J usage is TRBJ2-3, with 8 positions matching TRBD2. Per the germline V gene, CDR1 is KGHSH and CDR2 is LQKENI. There are 16 residues in the CDR3. The V segment lost 2 bases and the J segment 0 bases; nucleotides outside the gene matches: 4. DNA of the CDR3: TGTGCCAGCTCACCATCTCTAGCGGGCAGCACAGATACGCAGTATTTT. Residues: CASSPSLAGSTDTQYF. The full variable domain, with the rest looked up from reference TRBV18 and TRBJ2-3, is NAGVMQNPRHLVRRRGQEARLRCSPMKGHSHVYWYRQLPEEGLKFMVYLQKENIIDESGMPKERFSAEFPKEGPSILRIQQVVRGDSAAYFCASSPSLAGSTDTQYFGPGTRLTVL.

The chain couples TRBV4-1 to TRBJ2-7, with 9 bases that match TRBD1. The germline gives CDR1 MGHRA, CDR2 YSYEKL. V gave up 1 base and J gave up 2 bases; unmatched junction bases: 15. The CDR3 totals 19 residues. This CDR3 is CASSQVPGQGTNHPYEQYF. CDR3 bases: TGCGCCAGCAGCCAAGTACCGGGACAGGGCACAAACCACCCCTACGAGCAGTACTTC.

J is TRBJ1-1 and V is TRBV27, with D unclear. From germline, CDR1 is MNHEY and CDR2 SMNVEV (reference sequence). This CDR3 is built from 13 residues. V lost 0 bases and J 8 bases, leaving 10 bases between the germline ends. CDR3 nucleotides: TGTGCCAGCAGTTTATCCAGCGGAGGAGAAGCTTTCTTT. Amino acid sequence: CASSLSSGGEAFF.

V usage is TRBV6-1 and J usage is TRBJ2-7; D remains unclear. The CDR3 loop spans 14 amino acids. Germline CDR1 and CDR2: MNHNS and SASEGT. V lost 4 bases and J 4 bases, leaving 14 bases between the germline ends. In DNA form, the CDR3 reads TGTGCCAGCAGTGGCCCCCAAAGGTTGTACGAGCAGTACTTC. It codes for CASSGPQRLYEQYF.

The chain has TRBV6-5 and TRBJ2-7; 7 positions agree with TRBD2. The germline CDR1 and CDR2 sequences are MNHEY and SVGAGI. The CDR3 sequence is 15 residues long. V dropped 8 bases and J dropped 7; count of bases not matched to a gene: 17. Written as DNA, the CDR3 is TGTGCCAGCCATCCTAATGGACTAGTAGTGAGAGAGCAGTACTTC. Its protein is CASHPNGLVVREQYF.

V is TRBV25-1 and J is TRBJ2-1; 12 positions match TRBD2. After removal of 5 bases from V and 7 bases from J, the junction contained 6 bases not matched to a gene. CDR1 is MGHDK and CDR2 is SYGVNS in the germline V gene. The CDR3 consists of 15 residues. CDR3 in amino acids: CASSLTSGRVNEQFF. The CDR3 nucleotides read TGTGCCAGCAGTTTGACTAGCGGGAGAGTAAATGAGCAGTTCTTC.

Concerning this clone itself: Different DNA sequences within this sample yield the same CDR3. The chain couples TRBV28 to TRBJ1-5; no clear D gene. CDR3 length: 14 residues. Trimming removed 3 bases at V and 0 bases at J, with 6 bases between. Germline lookup yields CDR1 MDHEN and CDR2 SYDVKM. This CDR3 reads CASSFAGSNQPQHF. For the CDR3, the DNA is TGTGCCAGCAGTTTTGCCGGTAGCAATCAGCCCCAGCATTTT.

The chain couples TRBV2 to TRBJ1-1; TRBD1 aligns across 10 bases. With V trimmed by 10 bases and J by 0 bases, 11 bases remained unmatched. CDR1 and CDR2 (germline): SNHLY, FYNNEI. CDR3 length: 16 amino acids. The CDR3 sequence: CATLLRDRGMNTEAFF. CDR3 coding DNA: TGTGCCACCCTCCTCCGGGACAGGGGCATGAACACTGAAGCTTTCTTT. Full variable domain (missing parts from reference TRBV2 and TRBJ1-1): EPEVTQTPSHQVTQMGQEVILRCVPISNHLYFYWYRQILGQKVEFLVSFYNNEISEKSEIFDDQFSVERPDGSNFTLKIRSTKLEDSAMYFCATLLRDRGMNTEAFFGQGTRLTVV.

This chain links TRBV6-1 with TRBJ1-4; D remains unclear. The length of the CDR3 is 14 residues. V shed 1 base and J shed 7 bases, with 10 bases lying between them. Germline CDR1 MNHNS, CDR2 SASEGT. The CDR3 is CASSEGKGGEKLFF. The CDR3, as DNA: TGTGCCAGCAGTGAAGGAAAGGGAGGTGAAAAACTGTTTTTT.

The chain recombines TRBV7-2 with TRBJ1-1; D is undetermined. The germline V gene has CDR1 SGHTA and CDR2 FQGNSA. The CDR3 spans 15 residues. Trimming cost V 4 bases and J 4 bases, with 16 bases left between them. The CDR3 sequence: CASSSWALRGTEAFF. The CDR3 nucleotides are TGTGCCAGCAGCTCCTGGGCGCTTCGGGGCACTGAAGCTTTCTTT. Variable domain in full (rest from reference TRBV7-2 and TRBJ1-1): GAGVSQSPSNKVTEKGKDVELRCDPISGHTALYWYRQSLGQGLEFLIYFQGNSAPDKSGLPSDRFSAERTGGSVSTLTIQRTQQEDSAVYLCASSSWALRGTEAFFGQGTRLTVV.

The gene calls are TRBV7-8 and TRBJ2-1, with D unresolved. The CDR3 totals 15 residues. The germline CDR1 and CDR2 sequences are SGHVS and FQNEAQ. Trimming stripped 5 bases from V and 6 bases from J, with 17 bases between. This CDR3 reads CASSPGELGFNEQFF. The CDR3 region has the DNA TGTGCCAGCAGCCCCGGAGAGCTGGGTTTCAATGAGCAGTTCTTC.

About this clone itself: This CDR3 is also generated by other DNA sequences in the sample. The chain is built from TRBV10-3 and TRBJ1-1; D not resolved. The germline gives CDR1 ENHRY, CDR2 SYGVKD. With 0 bases removed from V and 2 bases from J, the gap between germline ends came to 7 bases. This CDR3 is 14 amino acids long. The CDR3 reads CAISESRGNTEAFF. As DNA, the CDR3 is TGTGCCATCAGTGAGTCGAGAGGTAACACTGAAGCTTTCTTT.

This clone was found once. J is TRBJ2-7 and V is TRBV4-1, with 7 bases aligning to TRBD2. The length of the CDR3 is 16 residues. V dropped 4 bases and J dropped 2; count of bases not matched to a gene: 11. CDR1 MGHRA and CDR2 YSYEKL come from the germline V gene. In nucleotides, the CDR3 is TGCGCCAGCAGCCGTGGGGGGGTAGGGGTAACCTACGAGCAGTACTTC. Encoded protein: CASSRGGVGVTYEQYF.

This clone was recorded once. The rearrangement uses TRBV5-5 and TRBJ2-7, with 9 bases matching TRBD2. CDR3 length: 14 residues. Germline lookup yields CDR1 SGHKS and CDR2 YYEKEE (reference sequence). With 3 bases clipped from V and 6 bases from J, the junction kept 7 bases outside the gene matches. The CDR3 DNA follows: TGTGCCAGCAGCTCTATAGCGGGAGACGCCGAGCAGTACTTC. It is translated as CASSSIAGDAEQYF.

This chain links TRBV7-2 with TRBJ2-2; tentatively, D is TRBD1 (5 bases). Germline CDR1 and CDR2: SGHTA and FQGNSA. V was cut by 5 bases and J by 5 bases, with 12 bases left in between. The CDR3 is 14 amino acids. In DNA, the CDR3 is TGTGCCAGCAGCCCCAGGACATCTACCGGGGAGCTGTTTTTT. Translation: CASSPRTSTGELFF.

The gene calls are TRBV30 and TRBJ2-7, with D possibly being TRBD2 (6 bases). Trimming removed 3 bases from V and 3 bases from J, with 12 bases in between. The CDR3 length is 13 residues. The V gene's germline CDR1 is GTSNPN and CDR2 SVGIG (reference sequence). The CDR3 loop is CAWRGLQVYEQYF. DNA for the CDR3: TGTGCCTGGAGAGGACTACAAGTCTACGAGCAGTACTTC.

V and J are TRBV18 and TRBJ1-2, with 10 bases matching TRBD1. This CDR3 contains 14 residues. Germline assignment: CDR1 KGHSH and CDR2 LQKENI. V lost 2 bases and J lost 3; bases outside the gene matches: 0. CDR3 DNA sequence: TGTGCCAGCTCACCAGGGACAGGGGACTATGGCTACACCTTC. This sequence encodes CASSPGTGDYGYTF.

The chain recombines TRBV7-2 with TRBJ2-2; no firm D call. The CDR3 consists of 15 residues. Germline V gene data show CDR1 as SGHTA and CDR2 as FQGNSA. V was trimmed by 1 base and J by 6 bases, leaving 12 bases between them. Written as DNA, the CDR3 is TGTGCCAGCAGCTTAGGGTTGGGGTCGTCCGGGGAGCTGTTTTTT. The encoded protein is CASSLGLGSSGELFF.

The genes are TRBV4-3 and TRBJ2-1; TRBD2 matches 11 bases. Germline V lookup: CDR1 LGHNA, CDR2 YSLEER. The J segment lost 3 bases and the V segment lost 1 base, leaving 5 bases of the junction unmatched. The CDR3 has 17 amino acids. Here the CDR3 DNA reads TGCGCCAGCAGCCAAGGGACTAGCGGGTTCGGCTACAATGAGCAGTTCTTC. It encodes CASSQGTSGFGYNEQFF.